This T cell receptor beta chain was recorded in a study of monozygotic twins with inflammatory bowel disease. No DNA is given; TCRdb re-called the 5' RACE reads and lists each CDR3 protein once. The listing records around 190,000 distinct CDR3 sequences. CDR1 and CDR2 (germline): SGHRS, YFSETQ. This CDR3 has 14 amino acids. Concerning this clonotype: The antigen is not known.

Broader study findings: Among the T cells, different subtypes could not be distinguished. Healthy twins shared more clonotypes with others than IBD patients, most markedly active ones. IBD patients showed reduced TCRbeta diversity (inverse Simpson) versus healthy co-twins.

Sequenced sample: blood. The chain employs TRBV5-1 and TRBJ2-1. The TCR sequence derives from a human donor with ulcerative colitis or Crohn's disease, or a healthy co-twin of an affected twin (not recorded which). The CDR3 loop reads CASSLERGFDEQFF. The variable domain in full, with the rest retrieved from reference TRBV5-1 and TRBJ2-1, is KAGVTQTPRYLIKTRGQQVTLSCSPISGHRSVSWYQQTPGQGLQFLFEYFSETQRNKGNFPGRFSGRQFSNSRSEMNVSTLELGDSALYLCASSLERGFDEQFFGPGTRLTVL.